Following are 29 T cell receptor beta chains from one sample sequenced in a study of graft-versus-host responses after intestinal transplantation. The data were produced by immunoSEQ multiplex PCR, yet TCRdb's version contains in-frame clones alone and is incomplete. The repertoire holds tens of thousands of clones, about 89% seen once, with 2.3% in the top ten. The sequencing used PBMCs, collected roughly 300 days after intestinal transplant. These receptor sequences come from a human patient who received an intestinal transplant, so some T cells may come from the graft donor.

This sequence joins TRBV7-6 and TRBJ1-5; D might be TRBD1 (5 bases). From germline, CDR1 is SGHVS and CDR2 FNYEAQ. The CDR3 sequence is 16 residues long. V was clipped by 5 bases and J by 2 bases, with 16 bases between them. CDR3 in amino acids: CASSPTGTRGNQPQHF. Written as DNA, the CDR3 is TGTGCCAGCAGCCCTACCGGGACCCGAGGCAATCAGCCCCAGCATTTT. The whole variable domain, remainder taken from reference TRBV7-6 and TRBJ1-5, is GAGVSQSPRYKVTKRGQDVALRCDPISGHVSLYWYRQALGQGPEFLTYFNYEAQQDKSGLPNDRFSAERPEGSISTLTIQRTEQRDSAMYRCASSPTGTRGNQPQHFGDGTRLSIL.

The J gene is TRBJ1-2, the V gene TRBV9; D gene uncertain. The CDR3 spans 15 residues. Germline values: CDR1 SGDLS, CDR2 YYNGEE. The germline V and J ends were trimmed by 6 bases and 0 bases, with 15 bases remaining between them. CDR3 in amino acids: CASTPSGTANYGYTF. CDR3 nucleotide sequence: TGTGCCAGCACCCCCTCGGGCACAGCTAACTATGGCTACACCTTC.

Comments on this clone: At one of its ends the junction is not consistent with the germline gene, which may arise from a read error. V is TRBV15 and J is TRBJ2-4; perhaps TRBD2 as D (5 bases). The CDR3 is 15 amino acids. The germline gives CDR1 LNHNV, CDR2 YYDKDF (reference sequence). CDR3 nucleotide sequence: TGTGCCACCAGCAGAGATCTGGGGAGCAAAAACATTCAGCACTTC. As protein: CATSRDLGSKNIQHF.

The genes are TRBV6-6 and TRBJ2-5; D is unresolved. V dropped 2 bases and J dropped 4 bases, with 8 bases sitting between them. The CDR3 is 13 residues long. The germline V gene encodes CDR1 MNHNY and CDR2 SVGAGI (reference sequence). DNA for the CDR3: TGTGCCAGCAGTTACGGCTGGTTAGAGACCCAGTACTTC. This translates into CASSYGWLETQYF.

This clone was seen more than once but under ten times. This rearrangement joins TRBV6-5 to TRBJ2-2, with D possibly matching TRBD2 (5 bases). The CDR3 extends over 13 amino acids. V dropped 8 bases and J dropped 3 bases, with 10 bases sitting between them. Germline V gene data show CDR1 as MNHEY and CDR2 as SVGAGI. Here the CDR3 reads CASLTEDTGELFF. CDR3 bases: TGTGCCAGCCTGACGGAGGACACCGGGGAGCTGTTTTTT.

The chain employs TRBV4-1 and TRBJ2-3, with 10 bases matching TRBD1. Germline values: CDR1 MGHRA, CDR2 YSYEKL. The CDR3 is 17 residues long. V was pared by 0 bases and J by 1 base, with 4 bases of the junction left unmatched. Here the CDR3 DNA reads TGCGCCAGCAGCCAAGAAGGCGGGACAGGGGGCACAGATACGCAGTATTTT. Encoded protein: CASSQEGGTGGTDTQYF.

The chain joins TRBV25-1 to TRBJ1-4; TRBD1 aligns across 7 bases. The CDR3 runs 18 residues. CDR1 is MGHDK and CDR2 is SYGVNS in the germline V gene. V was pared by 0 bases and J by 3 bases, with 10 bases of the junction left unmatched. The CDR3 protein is CASSEYKSGGRANEKLFF. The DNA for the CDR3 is TGTGCCAGCAGTGAATATAAGTCAGGGGGAAGAGCTAATGAAAAACTGTTTTTT.

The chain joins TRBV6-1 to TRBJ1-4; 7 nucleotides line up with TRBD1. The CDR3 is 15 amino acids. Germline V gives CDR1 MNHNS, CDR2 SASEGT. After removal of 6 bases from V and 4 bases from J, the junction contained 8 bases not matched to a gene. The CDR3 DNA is TGTGCCAGCAGCCCTTCAGGGGGTAGTAATGAAAAACTGTTTTTT. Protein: CASSPSGGSNEKLFF.

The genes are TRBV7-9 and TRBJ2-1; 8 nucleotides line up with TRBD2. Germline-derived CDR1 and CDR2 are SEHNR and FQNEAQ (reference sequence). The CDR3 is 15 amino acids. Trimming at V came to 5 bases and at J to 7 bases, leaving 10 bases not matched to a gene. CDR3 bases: TGTGCCAGCAGCGGCGGGGGGAGGGCCGGGAATGAGCAGTTCTTC. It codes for CASSGGGRAGNEQFF.

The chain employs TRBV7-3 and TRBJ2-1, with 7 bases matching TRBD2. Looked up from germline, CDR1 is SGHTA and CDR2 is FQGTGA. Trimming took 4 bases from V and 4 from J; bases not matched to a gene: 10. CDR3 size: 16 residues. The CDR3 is CASSSNELADYNEQFF. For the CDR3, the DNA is TGTGCCAGCAGCTCAAACGAGCTAGCGGATTACAATGAGCAGTTCTTC. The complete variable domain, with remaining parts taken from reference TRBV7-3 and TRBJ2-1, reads GAGVSQTPSNKVTEKGKYVELRCDPISGHTALYWYRQSLGQGPEFLIYFQGTGAADDSGLPNDRFFAVRPEGSVSTLKIQRTERGDSAVYLCASSSNELADYNEQFFGPGTRLTVL.

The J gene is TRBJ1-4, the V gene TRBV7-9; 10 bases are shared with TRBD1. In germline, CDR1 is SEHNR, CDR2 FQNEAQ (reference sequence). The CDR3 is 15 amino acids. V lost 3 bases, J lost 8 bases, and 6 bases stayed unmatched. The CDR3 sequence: CASSFTGTGEEKLFF. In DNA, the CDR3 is TGTGCCAGCAGCTTTACCGGGACAGGGGAAGAAAAACTGTTTTTT.

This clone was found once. CDR3 residues: CSVERDMLTGELFF. The DNA of the CDR3 is TGCAGCGTTGAAAGAGACATGTTGACCGGGGAGCTGTTTTTT. The chain recombines TRBV29-1 with TRBJ2-2; D call uncertain. Looked up from germline, CDR1 is SQVTM and CDR2 is ANQGSEA. The CDR3 is 14 residues long. Trimming took off 2 bases at V and 5 bases at J, with 12 bases between the two ends.

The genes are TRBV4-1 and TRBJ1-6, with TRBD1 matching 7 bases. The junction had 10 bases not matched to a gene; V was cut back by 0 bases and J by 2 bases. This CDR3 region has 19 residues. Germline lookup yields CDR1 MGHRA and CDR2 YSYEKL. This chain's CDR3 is CASSQESWTGWAYNSPLHF. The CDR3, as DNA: TGCGCCAGCAGCCAAGAATCGTGGACAGGATGGGCCTATAATTCACCCCTCCACTTT.

The CDR3 here is CASSQTGAPGGETQYF. As DNA, the CDR3 is TGCGCCAGCAGCCAGACGGGGGCCCCGGGAGGGGAGACCCAGTACTTC. The chain employs TRBV4-1 and TRBJ2-5; 8 nucleotides align to TRBD2. V trimming: 3 bases; J trimming: 5 bases; junction bases outside the gene matches: 11. Germline V lookup: CDR1 MGHRA, CDR2 YSYEKL. The CDR3 runs to 16 residues.

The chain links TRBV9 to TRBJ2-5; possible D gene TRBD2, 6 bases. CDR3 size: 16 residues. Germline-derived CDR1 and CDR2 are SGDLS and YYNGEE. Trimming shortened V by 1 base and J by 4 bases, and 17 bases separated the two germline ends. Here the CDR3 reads CASSVTPGSRSETQYF. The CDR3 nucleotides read TGTGCCAGCAGCGTAACTCCCGGGAGTAGGTCAGAGACCCAGTACTTC. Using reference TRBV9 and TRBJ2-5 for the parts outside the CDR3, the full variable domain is DSGVTQTPKHLITATGQRVTLRCSPRSGDLSVYWYQQSLDQGLQFLIQYYNGEERAKGNILERFSAQQFPDLHSELNLSSLELGDSALYFCASSVTPGSRSETQYFGPGTRLLVL.

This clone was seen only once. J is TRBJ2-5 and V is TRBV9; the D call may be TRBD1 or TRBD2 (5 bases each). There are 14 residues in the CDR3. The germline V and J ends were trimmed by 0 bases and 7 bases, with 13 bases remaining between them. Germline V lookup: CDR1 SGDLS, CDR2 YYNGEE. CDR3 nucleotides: TGTGCCAGCAGCGTAGATGGAGGAACAGGGACCCAGTACTTC. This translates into CASSVDGGTGTQYF. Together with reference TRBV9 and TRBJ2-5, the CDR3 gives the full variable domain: DSGVTQTPKHLITATGQRVTLRCSPRSGDLSVYWYQQSLDQGLQFLIQYYNGEERAKGNILERFSAQQFPDLHSELNLSSLELGDSALYFCASSVDGGTGTQYFGPGTRLLVL.

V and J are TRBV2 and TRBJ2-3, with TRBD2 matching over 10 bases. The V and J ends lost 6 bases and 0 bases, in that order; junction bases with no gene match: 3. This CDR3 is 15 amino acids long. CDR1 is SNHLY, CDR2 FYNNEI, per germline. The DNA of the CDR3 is TGTGCCAGCAGCGTAGCGGGGGGTAGCACAGATACGCAGTATTTT. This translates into CASSVAGGSTDTQYF.

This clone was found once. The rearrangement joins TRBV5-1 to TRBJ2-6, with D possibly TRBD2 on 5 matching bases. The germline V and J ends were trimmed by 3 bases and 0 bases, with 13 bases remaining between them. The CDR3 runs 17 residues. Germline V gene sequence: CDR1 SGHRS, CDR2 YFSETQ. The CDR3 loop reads CASSSPPGISGANVLTF. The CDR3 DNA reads TGCGCCAGCAGCTCACCACCGGGAATCTCTGGGGCCAACGTCCTGACTTTC.

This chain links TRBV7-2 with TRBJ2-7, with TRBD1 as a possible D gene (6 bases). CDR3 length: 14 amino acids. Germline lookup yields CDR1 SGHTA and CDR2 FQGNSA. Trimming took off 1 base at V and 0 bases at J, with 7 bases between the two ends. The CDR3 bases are TGTGCCAGCAGCTTAGACAGGGCCTCCTACGAGCAGTACTTC. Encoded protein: CASSLDRASYEQYF.

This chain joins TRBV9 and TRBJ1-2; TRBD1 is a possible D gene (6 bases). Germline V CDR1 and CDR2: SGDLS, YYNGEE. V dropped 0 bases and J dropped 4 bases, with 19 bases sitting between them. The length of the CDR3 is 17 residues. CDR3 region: CASSVAAMGAVPYGYTF. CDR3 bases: TGTGCCAGCAGCGTAGCCGCAATGGGGGCCGTTCCCTATGGCTACACCTTC.

CDR3 DNA: TGTGCCAGCAGCCCCCCGCGACAGGGGGCGCGTGGCTACACCTTC. This sequence encodes CASSPPRQGARGYTF. The chain has TRBV6-5 and TRBJ1-2; TRBD1 aligns across 10 bases. Germline V gives CDR1 MNHEY, CDR2 SVGAGI. Trimming at V came to 6 bases and at J to 7 bases, leaving 11 bases not matched to a gene. The CDR3 contains 15 residues.

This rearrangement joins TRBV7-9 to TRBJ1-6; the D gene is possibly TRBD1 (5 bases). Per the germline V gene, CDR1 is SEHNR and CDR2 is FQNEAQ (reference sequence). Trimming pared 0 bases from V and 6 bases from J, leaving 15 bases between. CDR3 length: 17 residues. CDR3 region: CASSLAARGGINSPLHF. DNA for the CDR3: TGTGCCAGCAGCTTAGCTGCGCGTGGGGGTATTAATTCACCCCTCCACTTT. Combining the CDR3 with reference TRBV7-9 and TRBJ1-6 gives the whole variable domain DTGVSQNPRHKITKRGQNVTFRCDPISEHNRLYWYRQTLGQGPEFLTYFQNEAQLEKSRLLSDRFSAERPKGSFSTLEIQRTEQGDSAMYLCASSLAARGGINSPLHFGNGTRLTVT.

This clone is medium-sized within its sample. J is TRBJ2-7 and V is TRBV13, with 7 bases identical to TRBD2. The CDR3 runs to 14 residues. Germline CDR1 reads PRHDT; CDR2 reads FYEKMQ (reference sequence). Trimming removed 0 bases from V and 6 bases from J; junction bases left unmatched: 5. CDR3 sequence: CASSLGGGFSEQYF. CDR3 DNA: TGTGCCAGCAGCTTAGGCGGGGGGTTCAGCGAGCAGTACTTC.

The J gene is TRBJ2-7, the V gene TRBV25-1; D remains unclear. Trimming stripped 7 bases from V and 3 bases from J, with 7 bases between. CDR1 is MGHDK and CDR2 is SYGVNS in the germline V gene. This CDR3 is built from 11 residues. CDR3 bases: TGTGCCAGCAAGCCAGACTACGAGCAGTACTTC. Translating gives CASKPDYEQYF.

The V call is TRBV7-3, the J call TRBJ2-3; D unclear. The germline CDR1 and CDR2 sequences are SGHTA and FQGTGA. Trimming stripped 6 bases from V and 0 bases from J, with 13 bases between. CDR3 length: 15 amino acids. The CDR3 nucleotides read TGTGCCAGCAGTTCTACATACCCCAGCACAGATACGCAGTATTTT. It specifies CASSSTYPSTDTQYF.

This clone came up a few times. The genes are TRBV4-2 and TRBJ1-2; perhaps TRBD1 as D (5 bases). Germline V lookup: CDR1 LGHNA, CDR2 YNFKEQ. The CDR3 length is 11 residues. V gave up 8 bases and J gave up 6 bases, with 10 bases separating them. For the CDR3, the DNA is TGTGCCAGCCGGGGGTTAGATGGCTACACCTTC. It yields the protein CASRGLDGYTF.

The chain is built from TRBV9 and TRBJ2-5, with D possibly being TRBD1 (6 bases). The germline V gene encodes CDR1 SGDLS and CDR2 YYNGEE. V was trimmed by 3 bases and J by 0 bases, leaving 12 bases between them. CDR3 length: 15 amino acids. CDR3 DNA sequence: TGTGCCAGCAGCGCGGCCGGGACACACCAAGAGACCCAGTACTTC. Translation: CASSAAGTHQETQYF.

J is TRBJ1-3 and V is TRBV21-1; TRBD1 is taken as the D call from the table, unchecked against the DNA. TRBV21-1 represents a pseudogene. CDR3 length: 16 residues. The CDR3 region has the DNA TGTGCCAGCAGCGAAGAGACAGGTCCCTCTGGAAACACCATATATTTT. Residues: CASSEETGPSGNTIYF.

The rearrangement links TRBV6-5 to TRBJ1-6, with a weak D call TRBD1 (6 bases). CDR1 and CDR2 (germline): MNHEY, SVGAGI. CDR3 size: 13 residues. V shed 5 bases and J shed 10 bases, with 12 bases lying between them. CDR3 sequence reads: CASSLGHRSPLHF. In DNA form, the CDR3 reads TGTGCCAGCAGTCTGGGACATCGCTCACCCCTCCACTTT.